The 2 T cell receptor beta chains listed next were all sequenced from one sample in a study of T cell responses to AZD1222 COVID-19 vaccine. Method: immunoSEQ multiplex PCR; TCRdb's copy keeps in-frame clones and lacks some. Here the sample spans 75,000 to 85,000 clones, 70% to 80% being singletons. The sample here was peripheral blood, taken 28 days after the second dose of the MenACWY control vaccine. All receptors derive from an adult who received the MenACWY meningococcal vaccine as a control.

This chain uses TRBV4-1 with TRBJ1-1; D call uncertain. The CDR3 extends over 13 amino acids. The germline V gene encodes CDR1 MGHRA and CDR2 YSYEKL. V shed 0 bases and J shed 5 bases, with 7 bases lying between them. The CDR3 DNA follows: TGCGCCAGCAGCCAAGAGTCAAGAACTGAAGCTTTCTTT. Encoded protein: CASSQESRTEAFF.

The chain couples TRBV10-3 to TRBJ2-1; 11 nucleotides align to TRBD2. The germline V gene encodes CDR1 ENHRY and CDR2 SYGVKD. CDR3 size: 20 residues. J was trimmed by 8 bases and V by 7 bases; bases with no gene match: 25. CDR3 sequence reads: CAITPPLAGGPSNNGDEQFF. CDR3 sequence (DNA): TGTGCCATCACTCCCCCTTTAGCGGGGGGGCCGAGCAACAATGGAGATGAGCAGTTCTTC.